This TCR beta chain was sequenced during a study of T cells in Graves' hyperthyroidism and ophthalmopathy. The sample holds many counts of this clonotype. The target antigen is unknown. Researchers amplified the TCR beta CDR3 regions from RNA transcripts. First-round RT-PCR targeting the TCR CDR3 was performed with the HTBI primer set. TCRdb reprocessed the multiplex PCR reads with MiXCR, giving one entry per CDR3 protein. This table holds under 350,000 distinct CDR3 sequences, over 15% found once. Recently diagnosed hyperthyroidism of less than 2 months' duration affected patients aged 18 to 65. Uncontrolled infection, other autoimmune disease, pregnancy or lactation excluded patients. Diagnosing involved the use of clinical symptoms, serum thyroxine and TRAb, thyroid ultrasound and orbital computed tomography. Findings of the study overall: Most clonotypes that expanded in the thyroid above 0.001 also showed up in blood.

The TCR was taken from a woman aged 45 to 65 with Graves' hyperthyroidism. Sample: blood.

In DNA, the CDR3 is TGTGCCAGCAGCGCCGGACTAGATGGGACAGATACGCAGTATTTT. It codes for CASSAGLDGTDTQYF. The chain recombines TRBV11-2 with TRBJ2-3; 7 bases are shared with TRBD2. Trimming cost V 5 bases and J 3 bases; bases outside gene matches: 8. This CDR3 comprises 15 residues. Germline-derived CDR1 and CDR2 are SGHAT and FQNNGV.